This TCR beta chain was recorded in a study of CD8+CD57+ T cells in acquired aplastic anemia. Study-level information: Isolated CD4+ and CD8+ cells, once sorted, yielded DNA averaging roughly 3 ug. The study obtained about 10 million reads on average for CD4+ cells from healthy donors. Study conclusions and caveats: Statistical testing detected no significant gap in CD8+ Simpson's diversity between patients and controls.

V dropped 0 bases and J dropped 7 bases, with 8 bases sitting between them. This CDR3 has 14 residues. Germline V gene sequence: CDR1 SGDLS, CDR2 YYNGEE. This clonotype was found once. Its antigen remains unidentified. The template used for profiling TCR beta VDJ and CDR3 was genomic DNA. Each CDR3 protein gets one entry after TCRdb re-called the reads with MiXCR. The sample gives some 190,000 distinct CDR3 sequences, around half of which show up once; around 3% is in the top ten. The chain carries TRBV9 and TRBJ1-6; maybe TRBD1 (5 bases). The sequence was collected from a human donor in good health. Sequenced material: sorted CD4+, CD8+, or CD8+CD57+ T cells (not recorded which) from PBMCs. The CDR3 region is CASSVGTLNSPLHF. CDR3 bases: TGTGCCAGCAGCGTAGGGACATTGAATTCACCCCTCCACTTT. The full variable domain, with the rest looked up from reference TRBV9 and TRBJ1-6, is DSGVTQTPKHLITATGQRVTLRCSPRSGDLSVYWYQQSLDQGLQFLIQYYNGEERAKGNILERFSAQQFPDLHSELNLSSLELGDSALYFCASSVGTLNSPLHFGNGTRLTVT.